This T cell receptor (beta chain) was sequenced during a study of cytomegalovirus exposure and HLA in healthy donors. Notes on the study in general: Cytomegalovirus-associated status was assigned to 150 or so TCR beta chains.

For this clone: Its antigen is not identified.

Both 60 Vbeta primers and 13 Jbeta primers went into the PCR. Data came from immunoSEQ multiplex PCR; TCRdb stores just in-frame clones and leaves some out. Of about 95,000 clones listed, about two thirds are singletons. CDR3 size: 10 residues. Deletions cut 7 bases from V and 4 bases from J, with 7 bases between. Germline values: CDR1 DFQATT, CDR2 SNEGSKA (reference sequence). This clonotype was obtained from a man in his 60s in good health and CMV-seronegative. The specimen sequenced was PBMCs. The chain combines TRBV20-1 with TRBJ1-1; D perhaps matches TRBD1 (5 bases). The CDR3 region is CSGGGTEAFF. As DNA, the CDR3 is TGCAGTGGGGGCGGCACTGAAGCTTTCTTT.